The 9 T cell receptor beta chains given below trace back to one sample, sequenced in a study of blood T cells in healthy people across ages. Together with a sample-barcoded 5' primer, a J-beta primer mix was included in a second PCR lasting about 7 to 12 cycles. From the 5' RACE reads, TCRdb called clonotypes with MiXCR, one entry per CDR3 protein. The data show 1.4 million to 1.5 million distinct CDR3 sequences, about 43% seen once. The sample consisted of blood. All receptors derive from a woman aged 18-30 years in good health.

This clonotype was found many times. The chain has TRBV27 and TRBJ2-7, with TRBD1 matching over 9 bases. CDR1 is MNHEY, CDR2 SMNVEV, per germline (reference sequence). CDR3 size: 14 residues. The V gene end was trimmed by 3 bases and the J gene end by 2 bases; junction bases not matched to a gene: 2. The CDR3 region is CASSFTGGPYEQYF. CDR3 sequence (DNA): TGTGCCAGCAGTTTTACAGGGGGCCCCTACGAGCAGTACTTC.

This chain uses TRBV12-3 or TRBV12-4 with TRBJ1-1, with a possible D match to TRBD1 (6 bases). The ends were cut back, 5 bases at V and 1 base at J, with 11 bases in the middle. The length of the CDR3 is 14 residues. In DNA form, the CDR3 reads TGTGCCAGCAGTGGACAGCTACAGAACACTGAAGCTTTCTTT. This sequence encodes CASSGQLQNTEAFF.

This clonotype was observed a single time. The rearrangement joins TRBV11-2 to TRBJ2-7, with a possible D match to TRBD2 (5 bases). Germline CDR1 is SGHAT and CDR2 is FQNNGV. CDR3 size: 13 residues. Trimming stripped 5 bases from V and 6 bases from J, with 14 bases between. Written as DNA, the CDR3 is TGTGCCAGCAGCCCTCTAGGAGGCCTCGAGCAGTACTTC. As protein: CASSPLGGLEQYF.

This clonotype was detected only a few times. The chain joins TRBV29-1 to TRBJ1-1, with 10 positions matching TRBD1. The CDR3 length is 14 residues. Per germline, CDR1 SQVTM and CDR2 ANQGSEA. V shed 4 bases, J shed 5 bases, and the junction held 7 bases outside the gene matches. This chain's CDR3 is CSVVYWDRGTEAFF. The CDR3 bases are TGCAGCGTTGTTTATTGGGACAGGGGTACTGAAGCTTTCTTT.

This chain uses TRBV5-1 with TRBJ2-3; the match to TRBD1 covers 7 bases. The germline V gene encodes CDR1 SGHRS and CDR2 YFSETQ. CDR3 length: 13 amino acids. Trimming at V came to 9 bases and at J to 6 bases, leaving 10 bases not matched to a gene. This CDR3 reads CATSGGYRDTQYF. CDR3 nucleotides: TGCGCCACCTCAGGGGGTTATCGGGATACGCAGTATTTT.

The V call is TRBV28, the J call TRBJ1-6, with D unclear. The V end lost 4 bases, the J end lost 0 bases, and 7 bases lay between the germline ends. The CDR3 is 15 amino acids. The germline V gene encodes CDR1 MDHEN and CDR2 SYDVKM. CDR3 sequence (DNA): TGTGCCAGCAGTTCCCCTAGCTCCTATAATTCACCCCTCCACTTT. Its protein product is CASSSPSSYNSPLHF.

The chain links TRBV12-3 or TRBV12-4 to TRBJ1-2; a weak D match, TRBD1 (6 bases). V was trimmed by 6 bases and J by 6 bases, leaving 14 bases between them. The length of the CDR3 is 13 residues. This CDR3 reads CASRQQGRHGYTF. The CDR3, as DNA: TGTGCCAGCAGACAACAGGGAAGGCATGGCTACACCTTC.

This clonotype was counted only a few times. The chain employs TRBV2 and TRBJ2-6; D uncertain. The CDR3 sequence is 14 residues long. Germline V gene data show CDR1 as SNHLY and CDR2 as FYNNEI. Trimming shortened V by 7 bases and J by 4 bases, and 11 bases separated the two germline ends. The CDR3 sequence: CASNRNWGANVLTF. CDR3 in DNA: TGTGCCAGCAACCGAAACTGGGGGGCCAACGTCCTGACTTTC.

This clonotype came up a few times. The chain uses TRBV20-1 and TRBJ2-1; the match to TRBD2 covers 8 bases. The germline V gene encodes CDR1 DFQATT and CDR2 SNEGSKA (reference sequence). CDR3 length equals 16 residues. Losses at the gene ends were 3 bases for V and 4 bases for J; bases not matched to a gene: 11. The CDR3 here is CSARPGRAEAYNEQFF. In nucleotides, the CDR3 is TGCAGTGCTAGGCCCGGGAGGGCCGAGGCATACAATGAGCAGTTCTTC.